These 10 T cell receptor beta chains were all obtained from the same sample, sequenced in a study of cytotoxic CD8 clonotypes in ibrutinib-treated CLL. The data were produced by immunoSEQ multiplex PCR, yet TCRdb's version contains in-frame clones alone and is incomplete. Here the sample spans about 310,000 clones, about 77% being singletons. Sequenced material: PBMCs, taken before ibrutinib treatment. Receptors originate from a human donor with chronic lymphocytic leukemia.

The chain couples TRBV10-3 to TRBJ2-2, with no clear D. V lost 7 bases to trimming and J lost 6 bases, with 12 bases between them. The germline gives CDR1 ENHRY, CDR2 SYGVKD. The CDR3 is made up of 13 amino acids. The CDR3 protein is CAINRRASGELFF. CDR3 sequence (DNA): TGTGCCATCAACAGAAGGGCCTCCGGGGAGCTGTTTTTT.

The rearrangement joins TRBV27 to TRBJ1-2, with 10 nucleotides matching TRBD1. The germline V gene encodes CDR1 MNHEY and CDR2 SMNVEV (reference sequence). The length of the CDR3 is 14 residues. After removal of 4 bases from V and 4 bases from J, the junction contained 3 bases not matched to a gene. The CDR3 DNA follows: TGTGCCAGCAGTTACCGGGACAGGGGCTATGGCTACACCTTC. It translates to CASSYRDRGYGYTF.

This sequence joins TRBV7-9 and TRBJ2-3; 7 bases fit TRBD1. Looked up from germline, CDR1 is SEHNR and CDR2 is FQNEAQ (reference sequence). The CDR3 is 16 amino acids. V lost 6 bases, J lost 2 bases, and 11 bases stayed unmatched. DNA of the CDR3: TGTGCCAGCAGGAAAAGCCGGACAGGCGTCACAGATACGCAGTATTTT. Translated, it gives CASRKSRTGVTDTQYF.

The genes are TRBV18 and TRBJ1-1; a possible D gene is TRBD1 (6 bases). Germline values: CDR1 KGHSH, CDR2 LQKENI. V lost 6 bases and J lost 6, with 14 bases in between. CDR3 length: 13 residues. The CDR3 reads CASSPTGIAEAFF. CDR3 sequence (DNA): TGTGCCAGCTCGCCTACAGGGATCGCTGAAGCTTTCTTT.

The rearrangement links TRBV27 to TRBJ2-6, with 7 bases fitting TRBD2. The ends lost 2 bases at V and 2 bases at J; junction bases unmatched: 3. The CDR3 is made up of 16 amino acids. Germline V gene data show CDR1 as MNHEY and CDR2 as SMNVEV (reference sequence). The CDR3 sequence: CASSLLAETGANVLTF. The CDR3, as DNA: TGTGCCAGCAGTTTACTAGCGGAGACTGGGGCCAACGTCCTGACTTTC.

V usage is TRBV5-1 and J usage is TRBJ2-5, with 7 bases matching TRBD2. Germline V gene lookup returns CDR1 SGHRS and CDR2 YFSETQ. The J segment lost 5 bases and the V segment lost 2 bases, leaving 6 bases of the junction unmatched. CDR3 size: 14 residues. CDR3 sequence (DNA): TGCGCCAGCAGCTTAGGGCGGGAGTCTGAGACCCAGTACTTC. Amino acid sequence: CASSLGRESETQYF.

V and J are TRBV6-5 and TRBJ1-1; tentative D call: TRBD1 (5 bases). This CDR3 is 15 amino acids long. Deletions cut 5 bases from V and 4 bases from J, with 17 bases between. The germline V gene encodes CDR1 MNHEY and CDR2 SVGAGI. The CDR3 reads CASSPATRDATEAFF. Here the CDR3 DNA reads TGTGCCAGCAGTCCTGCGACCAGGGATGCCACTGAAGCTTTCTTT.

A single count supports this clone. The chain couples TRBV5-1 to TRBJ2-5; TRBD2 matches 7 bases. Looked up from germline, CDR1 is SGHRS and CDR2 is YFSETQ. The CDR3 extends over 13 amino acids. V lost 3 bases and J lost 4; bases outside the gene matches: 3. Here the CDR3 DNA reads TGCGCCAGCAGCTCCGGGGGGAGAGAGACCCAGTACTTC. Translated, it gives CASSSGGRETQYF.

In this sample, this clone turned up once. CDR3 region: CAWSVKGSGNTIYF. The DNA for the CDR3 is TGTGCCTGGAGTGTAAAGGGGTCTGGAAACACCATATATTTT. The V call is TRBV30, the J call TRBJ1-3; tentatively, D is TRBD1 (5 bases). From germline, CDR1 is GTSNPN and CDR2 SVGIG (reference sequence). V lost 0 bases to trimming and J lost 1 base, with 7 bases between them. CDR3 length: 14 residues.

This sequence joins TRBV6-5 and TRBJ2-7; D gene ambiguous. The germline V and J ends were trimmed by 5 bases and 6 bases, with 8 bases remaining between them. The CDR3 is 11 residues long. Germline CDR1 MNHEY, CDR2 SVGAGI. CDR3 DNA sequence: TGTGCCAGCAGTAGCCTGGGCGAGCAGTACTTC. Protein product: CASSSLGEQYF.